This T cell receptor beta chain was recovered during a study of blood T cells in healthy people across ages. Whole-study context: Using template switching, researchers captured about one barcoded beta molecule for each two T cells.

This CDR3 region has 13 residues. Trimming removed 5 bases from V and 3 bases from J, with 11 bases in between. CDR1 is DFQATT and CDR2 is SNEGSKA in the germline V gene (reference sequence). Note on this clonotype: Its antigen is undetermined.

Alongside a J-beta primer mix, a sample-barcoded 5' primer served in a second PCR lasting about 6 to 12 cycles. TCRdb called the 5' RACE reads again in MiXCR, with one record for every CDR3 protein. This sample has some 1,800,000 distinct CDR3 sequences, with about 39% found just once. Findings and caveats of the study: The recorded TCR beta diversity per million T cells decreased in a roughly linear manner with age.

The receptor's source is a human donor in good health. The material sequenced was blood. The J gene is TRBJ1-5, the V gene TRBV20-1; D possibly corresponds to TRBD1 (5 bases). CDR3: CSASGEVNQPQHF. Written as DNA, the CDR3 is TGCAGTGCTTCGGGGGAGGTCAATCAGCCCCAGCATTTT.